Listed here are 10 T cell receptor beta chains from one sample, sequenced in a study of CD8 T cells in ankylosing spondylitis. TCRdb itself ran the 5' RACE reads through MiXCR, one entry per CDR3 protein. This table holds 250,000 to 300,000 distinct CDR3 sequences, around 19% found once. The sequenced sample consisted of blood, either unsorted or a sorted T cell fraction (not recorded which). Receptors originate from a male donor with ankylosing spondylitis or in good health (not recorded which).

This chain joins TRBV12-3 or TRBV12-4 and TRBJ1-1; D might be TRBD1 (5 bases). V lost 3 bases, J lost 4 bases, and 15 bases lay in between. This CDR3 has 15 amino acids. The DNA for the CDR3 is TGTGCCAGCAGTTTCTGGGGTGGGGCCAGCACTGAAGCTTTCTTT. Protein product: CASSFWGGASTEAFF.

About this clonotype: A much larger clone is a single base away; this may be a read error. CDR3 bases: TGTGCCAGCAGACGAACTAGCGGGAGGCCGGGAGGGCAGTTCTTC. It codes for CASRRTSGRPGGQFF. The chain links TRBV27 to TRBJ2-1; 12 nucleotides match TRBD2. This CDR3 is 15 amino acids long. Germline V gives CDR1 MNHEY, CDR2 SMNVEV (reference sequence). V lost 6 bases, J lost 12 bases, and 12 bases stayed unmatched.

This clonotype was detected ten times or more. V gene TRBV7-9 combines with J gene TRBJ1-2; the D is unclear. CDR3 size: 13 residues. Germline values: CDR1 SEHNR, CDR2 FQNEAQ (reference sequence). The V end was cut by 3 bases, the J end by 1 base, with 6 bases between. In DNA form, the CDR3 reads TGTGCCAGCAGCTTGCCTCTTAACTATGGCTACACCTTC. Protein: CASSLPLNYGYTF.

The chain is built from TRBV19 and TRBJ1-5, with 9 nucleotides matching TRBD1. The germline V gene has CDR1 LNHDA and CDR2 SQIVND (reference sequence). V lost 5 bases and J lost 0; bases outside the gene matches: 11. This CDR3 region has 18 residues. CDR3 in DNA: TGTGCCAGTAGTTTCTCCGGGACAGGGAAATATAGCAATCAGCCCCAGCATTTT. Residues: CASSFSGTGKYSNQPQHF.

This clonotype has ten or more counts. The germline gene is not matched at one end of the junction; a read error may be the cause. The chain carries TRBV7-2 and TRBJ2-3; maybe TRBD2 (6 bases). Germline V gives CDR1 SGHTA, CDR2 FQGNSA. This CDR3 contains 13 residues. The CDR3 is CASSRDFTDTQYF. The CDR3 DNA reads as TGCGCCAGCAGCCGGGACTTCACAGATACGCAGTATTTT.

The V and J genes are TRBV5-1 and TRBJ2-3; 10 nucleotides line up with TRBD2. Germline assignment: CDR1 SGHRS and CDR2 YFSETQ. This CDR3 is 17 amino acids long. With 0 bases clipped from V and 0 bases from J, the junction kept 4 bases outside the gene matches. The CDR3 spells CASSLEASGGSTDTQYF. The CDR3 region has the DNA TGCGCCAGCAGCTTGGAGGCTAGCGGGGGTAGCACAGATACGCAGTATTTT.

This clonotype was detected ten times or more. The chain carries TRBV5-1 and TRBJ2-3; the D is unclear. V was cut by 5 bases and J by 0 bases, with 7 bases left in between. Germline V gene lookup returns CDR1 SGHRS and CDR2 YFSETQ. The CDR3 length is 13 residues. The CDR3 bases are TGCGCCAGCAGTAAATCTAGCACAGATACGCAGTATTTT. It specifies CASSKSSTDTQYF.

This clonotype has just a few counts. The V call is TRBV5-1, the J call TRBJ1-4; D not resolved. The germline CDR1 and CDR2 sequences are SGHRS and YFSETQ. The V end lost 4 bases, the J end lost 5 bases, and 15 bases lay between the germline ends. The CDR3 is 15 residues long. This chain's CDR3 is CASSPVGGRNEKLFF. The CDR3, as DNA: TGCGCCAGCAGCCCCGTGGGAGGGCGGAATGAAAAACTGTTTTTT.

The chain uses TRBV28 and TRBJ2-5; tentative D call: TRBD2 (5 bases). Germline V gene lookup returns CDR1 MDHEN and CDR2 SYDVKM. The CDR3 is 12 residues long. V was cut by 3 bases and J by 9 bases, with 11 bases left in between. CDR3 residues: CASSFRVGAQYF. CDR3 DNA: TGTGCCAGCAGTTTCCGGGTCGGGGCCCAGTACTTC.

The table lists this clonotype with a few counts. The chain uses TRBV6-1 and TRBJ1-6; the match to TRBD1 covers 8 bases. Trimming removed 5 bases from V and 6 bases from J; junction bases left unmatched: 6. This CDR3 comprises 15 residues. Germline assignment: CDR1 MNHNS and CDR2 SASEGT. The CDR3 here is CASSRRTGSNSPLHF. CDR3 bases: TGTGCCAGCAGTAGAAGGACAGGGAGTAATTCACCCCTCCACTTT.